The rows below give T cell receptor beta chains drawn from one sample of a study of cytomegalovirus exposure and HLA in healthy donors. This table comes from immunoSEQ multiplex PCR, and its TCRdb copy is limited to in-frame clones, with some not included. The data show about 48,000 clones, with over 75% seen just once and about 6.7% held by the top ten. The sequencing sample was made of PBMCs. These receptors came from a woman aged 30 to 39 in good health and CMV-seronegative. CDR3s include the opening cysteine and the closing phenylalanine or tryptophan. D genes are given only for firm matches.

d_gene	v_gene	j_gene	CDR3aa
TRBD1	TRBV5-4	TRBJ2-5	CASSWGQGPGQETQYF
TRBD2	TRBV7-8	TRBJ2-1	CASSGGTSGVYEQFF
-	TRBV28	TRBJ1-2	CASRVGVTHNYGYTF
-	TRBV5-6	TRBJ2-5	CASSTETVQETQYF
-	TRBV5-1	TRBJ1-1	CASSLYGVDTEAFF
-	TRBV28	TRBJ2-7	CASSLFPQGHEQYF
TRBD1	TRBV5-1	TRBJ2-1	CASSPRDRVYNEQFF
TRBD2	TRBV10-2	TRBJ2-2	CASSEWSGRADTGELFF
TRBD1	TRBV5-1	TRBJ2-3	CASSLVFDRGLGDTQYF
-	TRBV2	TRBJ2-2	CASSDASPGELFF
-	TRBV7-7	TRBJ1-1	CASSLGSSGFTEAFF
TRBD1	TRBV4-2	TRBJ2-5	CASSRDSRARETQYF
TRBD1	TRBV25-1	TRBJ1-2	CASSERDRLYGYTF
-	TRBV7-9	TRBJ2-1	CASSLRLGTANEQFF
-	TRBV28	TRBJ1-5	CASSESRQPQHF
TRBD1	TRBV28	TRBJ2-5	CASSPTTGTGGETQYF
TRBD2	TRBV25-1	TRBJ2-1	CASRVAGAPREQFF